This T cell receptor (beta chain) was observed in a study of beta chain features in type 1 diabetes. Study details: Patient and healthy donor groups were alike in age, gender and cell yields.

This clone was detected only a few times. Its specificity is unknown. Whole-study findings and limits: The study found moderately but significantly shorter TCRB CDR3s in all four CD4+ subsets of Type 1 diabetes patients. Researchers reported that naive, central memory and Treg TCRB repertoires appeared more similar in patients than in healthy donors. Resolution of whether HLA type affects TCRB rearrangement was not achieved here.

Sequenced material consisted of expressed TCRB transcripts (all of the isolated RNA was reverse transcribed). Data came from immunoSEQ multiplex PCR; TCRdb stores just in-frame clones and leaves some out. The repertoire holds 350,000 to 450,000 clones, with approximately 15% as singletons. Germline V gene lookup returns CDR1 SEHNR and CDR2 FQNEAQ (reference sequence). This CDR3 region has 11 residues. Between the trimmed V and J ends, which lost 4 bases and 6 bases, there was a span of 3 bases. Sequencing was done on a sample of naive CD4+ T cells from blood. The chain is built from TRBV7-9 and TRBJ2-2; D gene ambiguous. The sequence derives from a man aged 25-45 years in good health. The CDR3 sequence is CASSSPGELFF. The CDR3 nucleotides read TGTGCCAGCAGCTCCCCCGGGGAGCTGTTTTTT. The full variable domain, its missing parts supplied by reference TRBV7-9 and TRBJ2-2, is DTGVSQNPRHKITKRGQNVTFRCDPISEHNRLYWYRQTLGQGPEFLTYFQNEAQLEKSRLLSDRFSAERPKGSFSTLEIQRTEQGDSAMYLCASSSPGELFFGEGSRLTVL.